A selection of T cell receptor beta chains follows, all from one sample in a study of blood T cell repertoires in COVID-19. Produced via immunoSEQ multiplex PCR; TCRdb's table is partial and in-frame only. The sample shows 150,000 to 200,000 clones, 70% to 90% of them seen only once. The sequenced sample was peripheral blood. The receptors shown here come from a woman aged 45-65 years with COVID-19, enrolled during active disease. Each CDR3 is given with its conserved first and last residue. Fields, in order: CDR3 length, V gene, CDR3 protein.

14 TRBV15 CATSRDRGNTEAFF
13 TRBV7-2 CASGLGGTYEQYF
13 TRBV9 CASNKNPQETQYF
14 TRBV2 CASLEPGKKETQYF
14 TRBV6-6 CASSYSESNQPQHF
16 TRBV27 CASSLLAGSVKTEAFF
14 TRBV5-1 CASSRQGNEEKLFF
15 TRBV6-5 CASSKTGAGNQPQHF
16 TRBV3-1/TRBV3-2 CASSPAYSLGTDTQYF
14 TRBV19 CASSPGGAMHIQYF
14 TRBV6-5 CASNGQGENTEAFF
12 TRBV18 CASSFSGDTQYF
15 TRBV21-1 CASSKPNRGNQPQHF
17 TRBV28 CASSFTHLFSSGNTIYF
13 TRBV5-4 CASGRRDTGELFF